A selection of T cell receptor beta chains follows, all from one sample in a study of T cells in Graves' hyperthyroidism and ophthalmopathy. TCRdb ran MiXCR on the multiplex PCR reads and lists one entry per CDR3 protein. The sample consists of about 500,000 distinct CDR3 sequences, roughly 16% of them appearing once. The source material was blood. The source of these receptors is a woman in her thirties with Graves' ophthalmopathy. Both conserved end residues are part of each CDR3. The D gene is left open where the match is weak. Clone size is given for some rows only: seen once, a few or many times, or a class if the clone is expanded.

V gene	D gene	J gene	CDR3 length	clone size	CDR3 DNA	CDR3 protein
TRBV29-1	-	TRBJ2-2	15	-	TGCAGCGTTGAAGTCCGACAGGCGGGTACCGGGGAGCTGTTTTTT	CSVEVRQAGTGELFF
TRBV2	-	TRBJ1-2	15	many	TGTGCCAGCAGTGCGCGACAGAACTTTAACTATGGCTACACCTTC	CASSARQNFNYGYTF
TRBV6-1	TRBD1	TRBJ2-7	15	-	TGTGCCAGCATCACCGGACAGGGGAGGACATACGAGCAGTACTTC	CASITGQGRTYEQYF
TRBV5-1	-	TRBJ2-7	16	many	TGCGCCAGCAGCCAGGGGCAGAGCGGCTCTCCCTACGAGCAGTACTTC	CASSQGQSGSPYEQYF
TRBV7-6	TRBD2	TRBJ2-7	16	many	TGTGCCAGCAGCTTAGCTTCTAGCGGGAGTTCCCACGAGCAGTACTTC	CASSLASSGSSHEQYF
TRBV6-2/TRBV6-3	TRBD2	TRBJ2-5	11	-	TGTGCCAGCGGGGGGGGGAAGACCCAGTACTTC	CASGGGKTQYF
TRBV6-1	TRBD2	TRBJ2-1	15	many	TGTGCCAGCAGTGGGACTAGCGGGAGGGTGCATGAGCAGTTCTTC	CASSGTSGRVHEQFF
TRBV5-1	TRBD2	TRBJ2-7	15	many	TGCGCCAGCAGCCTACCACTAGCGGGAGTAGACGAGCAGTACTTC	CASSLPLAGVDEQYF
TRBV11-1	-	TRBJ2-3	13	few	TGTGCCAGCAGACCTTGGACTGGAAGTACGCAGTATTTT	CASRPWTGSTQYF
TRBV28	-	TRBJ2-7	14	many	TGTGCCAGCAGCCCAAGCGGAAACTTCTACGAGCAGTACTTC	CASSPSGNFYEQYF
TRBV6-2/TRBV6-3	-	TRBJ2-3	16	many	TGTGCCAGCAGTTACTCCCTAGGTTCGGACCCAGATACGCAGTATTTT	CASSYSLGSDPDTQYF
TRBV9	TRBD1	TRBJ2-4	17	-	TGTGCCAGCAGCAACCCCGGGACAGGGACTGGCAAAAACATTCAGTACTTC	CASSNPGTGTGKNIQYF
TRBV4-3	TRBD2	TRBJ2-7	16	few	TGCGCCAGCAGCCTGTCTAGACTAGCGGGAGTGGACGAGCAGTACTTC	CASSLSRLAGVDEQYF
TRBV2	-	TRBJ1-5	16	many	TGTGCCAGCAGTGAAGACAGGACCAGAGCTGGACAGCCCCAGCATTTT	CASSEDRTRAGQPQHF
TRBV7-8	-	TRBJ1-2	13	many	TGTGCCAGCGCCCGGGGCCTTAACTATGGCTACACCTTC	CASARGLNYGYTF
TRBV12-5	TRBD2	TRBJ2-5	14	-	TGTGCTAGTGGTTTTGGGGGGGACCAAGAGACCCAGTACTTC	CASGFGGDQETQYF
TRBV20-1	-	TRBJ2-5	13	many	TGCAGTGCTAGTCCCCCGGACCAGTTCTCCCAGTACTTC	CSASPPDQFSQYF
TRBV11-2	-	TRBJ2-7	13	many	TGTGCCAGCAGCTTAGATCTGAGATACGAGCAGTACTTC	CASSLDLRYEQYF
TRBV12-3/TRBV12-4	-	TRBJ2-2	14	few	TGTGCCAGCAGTCCTATCGGGGGCACCGGGGAGCTGTTTTTT	CASSPIGGTGELFF
TRBV6-2/TRBV6-3	-	TRBJ2-2	14	few	TGTGCCAGCAAATCCCCGACGAACACCGGGGAGCTGTTTTTT	CASKSPTNTGELFF
TRBV3-2	-	TRBJ2-7	15	few	TGTGCCAGCAGCCAAGACGCCGGGACTAGTGGCGAGCAGTACTTC	CASSQDAGTSGEQYF
TRBV6-2/TRBV6-3	TRBD2	TRBJ2-3	14	-	TGTGCCAGCAGTGCGGGGGGCTGGGGAGATACGCAGTATTTT	CASSAGGWGDTQYF
TRBV4-1	-	TRBJ2-4	16	few	TGCGCCAGCAGCCAAGTTGGGGGCGGGACCAAAAACATTCAGTACTTC	CASSQVGGGTKNIQYF
TRBV5-1	TRBD1	TRBJ1-2	15	few	TGCGCCAGCAGCTCCCGGACAGGGGGTAACTATGGCTACACCTTC	CASSSRTGGNYGYTF
TRBV24-1	-	TRBJ2-2	16	many	TGTGCCACCAGTGATCCCGGGGGGACAAACACCGGGGAGCTGTTTTTT	CATSDPGGTNTGELFF
TRBV6-2/TRBV6-3	TRBD2	TRBJ2-3	16	-	TGTGCCAGTTGTTCCCGGACTAGCGGGACGACAGATACGCAGTATTTT	CASCSRTSGTTDTQYF
TRBV4-2	-	TRBJ2-7	15	-	TGTGCCAGCAGCCAAGATAGGGCGGCTAGCTACGAGCAGTACTTC	CASSQDRAASYEQYF
TRBV28	TRBD1	TRBJ2-1	18	many	TGTGCCAGCAGTTTAGCCCTAAAGACAGGGAGTAGAGGGGATGAGCAGTTCTTC	CASSLALKTGSRGDEQFF
TRBV27	-	TRBJ2-7	15	few	TGTGCCAGCAGTTTCCGGGGGGCAAGCTCCTACGAGCAGTACTTC	CASSFRGASSYEQYF
TRBV6-5	TRBD1	TRBJ2-7	15	many	TGTGCCAGCAGTTACTCCAGGACAGGGGTCTACGAGCAGTACTTC	CASSYSRTGVYEQYF
TRBV7-9	TRBD1	TRBJ1-2	14	many	TGTGCCAGCAGCTTGGACAGGGGCTTGCATGGCTACACCTTC	CASSLDRGLHGYTF
TRBV4-3	-	TRBJ2-7	14	-	TGCGCCAGCAGCCATGCTCAGGGGCCCTACGAGCAGTACTTC	CASSHAQGPYEQYF
TRBV13	TRBD2	TRBJ2-2	16	-	TGTGCCAGCAGCTTAGGCCTAGCGGGAGCGACCGGGGAGCTGTTTTTT	CASSLGLAGATGELFF
TRBV5-1	TRBD1	TRBJ1-4	13	-	TGCGCCAGCAGAGGGACAGGGGATGAAAAACTGTTTTTT	CASRGTGDEKLFF
TRBV2	TRBD2	TRBJ2-7	15	-	TGTGCCGGCAGTGACGCGTCTAGCGGTTACTACGAGCAGTACTTC	CAGSDASSGYYEQYF
TRBV20-1	-	TRBJ2-5	14	many	TGCAGTGCTTTCGGGACGACTCTTGGGGAGACCCAGTACTTC	CSAFGTTLGETQYF
TRBV11-2	-	TRBJ2-7	15	many	TGTGCCAGCAGCCAAACCCTGGCCTACTCCTACGAGCAGTACTTC	CASSQTLAYSYEQYF
TRBV20-1	TRBD2	TRBJ2-5	13	many	TGCAGTGTTGAGCGGGAGGGCCGAGAGACCCAGTACTTC	CSVEREGRETQYF
TRBV6-1	-	TRBJ2-7	14	-	TGTGCCAGCAGTTCCCACTGGGGCACCGACGAGCAGTACTTC	CASSSHWGTDEQYF
TRBV5-8	-	TRBJ2-5	14	few	TGTGCCAGCAGCTTTGGGCGGAATAGAGAGACCCAGTACTTC	CASSFGRNRETQYF
TRBV27	-	TRBJ1-5	13	-	TGTGCCAGCAGTTTTGGCATAAATCAGCCCCAGCATTTT	CASSFGINQPQHF
TRBV3-1	TRBD2	TRBJ2-1	19	once	TGTGCCAGCAGCCAAGAGCTCGGAGCGGGACTGATTGGAGGCAATGAGCAGTTCTTC	CASSQELGAGLIGGNEQFF
TRBV12-3/TRBV12-4	-	TRBJ1-2	12	-	TGTGCCAGCCTAAAGGACAACTATGGCTACACCTTC	CASLKDNYGYTF
TRBV20-1	TRBD2	TRBJ2-7	13	-	TGCAGTGCTTGGACTAGCGGTGCCTACGAGCAGTACTTC	CSAWTSGAYEQYF
TRBV3-1	TRBD1	TRBJ2-7	15	many	TGTGCCAGCAGCCAAGAACCGGGACAGGGCTACGAGCAGTACTTC	CASSQEPGQGYEQYF
TRBV7-2	-	TRBJ2-3	14	many	TGTGCCAGCAGCTTAGACAGGGCAACAGATACGCAGTATTTT	CASSLDRATDTQYF
TRBV6-1	TRBD2	TRBJ2-5	14	many	TGTGCCAGCAGCCTTCTCACTAGCGCAGAGACCCAGTACTTC	CASSLLTSAETQYF
TRBV15	-	TRBJ2-5	14	few	TGTGCCACCAGCAGAGATCTCCAGAGAGAGACCCAGTACTTC	CATSRDLQRETQYF
TRBV6-1	-	TRBJ2-5	15	-	TGTGCCAGCAGCATGGGACTCCCGAGTCAAGAGACCCAGTACTTC	CASSMGLPSQETQYF
TRBV24-1	-	TRBJ1-5	12	-	TGTGCCACCTCTGACGGGCTTTTCCCCCAGCATTTT	CATSDGLFPQHF
TRBV4-2	-	TRBJ1-1	16	many	TGTGCCAGCAGCCAAGGAAGCGGGACGCAGAACACTGAAGCTTTCTTT	CASSQGSGTQNTEAFF
TRBV2	TRBD1	TRBJ1-1	16	-	TGTGCCAGCAGTGGTACCAGGGGGCGGGGGAACACTGAAGCTTTCTTT	CASSGTRGRGNTEAFF
TRBV2	-	TRBJ2-1	16	-	TGTGCCAGCAGTGAAGCGCTCGACTACCCTAACAATGAGCAGTTCTTC	CASSEALDYPNNEQFF
TRBV6-2/TRBV6-3	TRBD1	TRBJ1-1	16	few	TGTGCCAGCAGTTACGGACAGGGGCCCGAGAGCACTGAAGCTTTCTTT	CASSYGQGPESTEAFF
TRBV4-3	-	TRBJ2-3	17	-	TGCGCCAGCAGCCAAGATCGGGCGTCATCTAGCACAGATACGCAGTATTTT	CASSQDRASSSTDTQYF
TRBV7-2	-	TRBJ1-4	16	few	TGTGCCAGCAGCCCGATTCCAGGGTATCCTAATGAAAAACTGTTTTTT	CASSPIPGYPNEKLFF
TRBV6-1	TRBD2	TRBJ2-1	15	many	TGTGCCAGCAGTTTGACTAGCGGAGCGGTCAATGAGCAGTTCTTC	CASSLTSGAVNEQFF
TRBV9	-	TRBJ2-3	13	few	TGTGCCAGCAGCGTGAACCTTAGTGCGCCGCAGTATTTT	CASSVNLSAPQYF
TRBV5-6	-	TRBJ1-4	14	-	TGTGCCAGCAGCTTTGGGGGGCGGGATGAAAAACTGTTTTTT	CASSFGGRDEKLFF